This paragraph covers one T cell receptor beta chain sequence. Its antigen is still unknown. These data originate in a study of Ad26.COV2.S vaccination and SARS-CoV-2 variants. For the study at large: The study gave Ad26.COV2.S intramuscularly, once or twice 56 days apart.

Study-wide results and limits: TCR breadth and depth analyses may have underestimated total T cell responses. Greater spike-specific TCR breadth was seen in vaccine recipients than in placebo recipients.

Per the germline V gene, CDR1 is SGHAT and CDR2 is FQNNGV. The V end was cut by 0 bases, the J end by 2 bases, with 12 bases between. The CDR3 is made up of 16 amino acids. Here immunoSEQ multiplex PCR was the method, and the copy in TCRdb shows in-frame clones only, minus some. The table records fewer than 500,000 clones, 80% to 95% of them present only once. The treatment denotes: over 15 received Ad26.COV2.S at low or high dose, single or two shots; about five received placebo; per-sample allocation not given. Specimen acquisition occurred on day 63 following the initial vaccine or placebo injection.

This receptor was taken from a person aged 18-60 years who received the Ad26.COV2.S COVID-19 vaccine or a placebo. V and J are TRBV11-2 and TRBJ2-3; D could derive from TRBD1 or TRBD2 (6 bases each). Specimen: peripheral blood, collected in a trial of Ad26.COV2.S vaccine versus placebo. CDR3 loop: CASSLDGGGDTDTQYF. CDR3 nucleotides: TGTGCCAGCAGCTTAGATGGGGGCGGGGACACAGATACGCAGTATTTT.